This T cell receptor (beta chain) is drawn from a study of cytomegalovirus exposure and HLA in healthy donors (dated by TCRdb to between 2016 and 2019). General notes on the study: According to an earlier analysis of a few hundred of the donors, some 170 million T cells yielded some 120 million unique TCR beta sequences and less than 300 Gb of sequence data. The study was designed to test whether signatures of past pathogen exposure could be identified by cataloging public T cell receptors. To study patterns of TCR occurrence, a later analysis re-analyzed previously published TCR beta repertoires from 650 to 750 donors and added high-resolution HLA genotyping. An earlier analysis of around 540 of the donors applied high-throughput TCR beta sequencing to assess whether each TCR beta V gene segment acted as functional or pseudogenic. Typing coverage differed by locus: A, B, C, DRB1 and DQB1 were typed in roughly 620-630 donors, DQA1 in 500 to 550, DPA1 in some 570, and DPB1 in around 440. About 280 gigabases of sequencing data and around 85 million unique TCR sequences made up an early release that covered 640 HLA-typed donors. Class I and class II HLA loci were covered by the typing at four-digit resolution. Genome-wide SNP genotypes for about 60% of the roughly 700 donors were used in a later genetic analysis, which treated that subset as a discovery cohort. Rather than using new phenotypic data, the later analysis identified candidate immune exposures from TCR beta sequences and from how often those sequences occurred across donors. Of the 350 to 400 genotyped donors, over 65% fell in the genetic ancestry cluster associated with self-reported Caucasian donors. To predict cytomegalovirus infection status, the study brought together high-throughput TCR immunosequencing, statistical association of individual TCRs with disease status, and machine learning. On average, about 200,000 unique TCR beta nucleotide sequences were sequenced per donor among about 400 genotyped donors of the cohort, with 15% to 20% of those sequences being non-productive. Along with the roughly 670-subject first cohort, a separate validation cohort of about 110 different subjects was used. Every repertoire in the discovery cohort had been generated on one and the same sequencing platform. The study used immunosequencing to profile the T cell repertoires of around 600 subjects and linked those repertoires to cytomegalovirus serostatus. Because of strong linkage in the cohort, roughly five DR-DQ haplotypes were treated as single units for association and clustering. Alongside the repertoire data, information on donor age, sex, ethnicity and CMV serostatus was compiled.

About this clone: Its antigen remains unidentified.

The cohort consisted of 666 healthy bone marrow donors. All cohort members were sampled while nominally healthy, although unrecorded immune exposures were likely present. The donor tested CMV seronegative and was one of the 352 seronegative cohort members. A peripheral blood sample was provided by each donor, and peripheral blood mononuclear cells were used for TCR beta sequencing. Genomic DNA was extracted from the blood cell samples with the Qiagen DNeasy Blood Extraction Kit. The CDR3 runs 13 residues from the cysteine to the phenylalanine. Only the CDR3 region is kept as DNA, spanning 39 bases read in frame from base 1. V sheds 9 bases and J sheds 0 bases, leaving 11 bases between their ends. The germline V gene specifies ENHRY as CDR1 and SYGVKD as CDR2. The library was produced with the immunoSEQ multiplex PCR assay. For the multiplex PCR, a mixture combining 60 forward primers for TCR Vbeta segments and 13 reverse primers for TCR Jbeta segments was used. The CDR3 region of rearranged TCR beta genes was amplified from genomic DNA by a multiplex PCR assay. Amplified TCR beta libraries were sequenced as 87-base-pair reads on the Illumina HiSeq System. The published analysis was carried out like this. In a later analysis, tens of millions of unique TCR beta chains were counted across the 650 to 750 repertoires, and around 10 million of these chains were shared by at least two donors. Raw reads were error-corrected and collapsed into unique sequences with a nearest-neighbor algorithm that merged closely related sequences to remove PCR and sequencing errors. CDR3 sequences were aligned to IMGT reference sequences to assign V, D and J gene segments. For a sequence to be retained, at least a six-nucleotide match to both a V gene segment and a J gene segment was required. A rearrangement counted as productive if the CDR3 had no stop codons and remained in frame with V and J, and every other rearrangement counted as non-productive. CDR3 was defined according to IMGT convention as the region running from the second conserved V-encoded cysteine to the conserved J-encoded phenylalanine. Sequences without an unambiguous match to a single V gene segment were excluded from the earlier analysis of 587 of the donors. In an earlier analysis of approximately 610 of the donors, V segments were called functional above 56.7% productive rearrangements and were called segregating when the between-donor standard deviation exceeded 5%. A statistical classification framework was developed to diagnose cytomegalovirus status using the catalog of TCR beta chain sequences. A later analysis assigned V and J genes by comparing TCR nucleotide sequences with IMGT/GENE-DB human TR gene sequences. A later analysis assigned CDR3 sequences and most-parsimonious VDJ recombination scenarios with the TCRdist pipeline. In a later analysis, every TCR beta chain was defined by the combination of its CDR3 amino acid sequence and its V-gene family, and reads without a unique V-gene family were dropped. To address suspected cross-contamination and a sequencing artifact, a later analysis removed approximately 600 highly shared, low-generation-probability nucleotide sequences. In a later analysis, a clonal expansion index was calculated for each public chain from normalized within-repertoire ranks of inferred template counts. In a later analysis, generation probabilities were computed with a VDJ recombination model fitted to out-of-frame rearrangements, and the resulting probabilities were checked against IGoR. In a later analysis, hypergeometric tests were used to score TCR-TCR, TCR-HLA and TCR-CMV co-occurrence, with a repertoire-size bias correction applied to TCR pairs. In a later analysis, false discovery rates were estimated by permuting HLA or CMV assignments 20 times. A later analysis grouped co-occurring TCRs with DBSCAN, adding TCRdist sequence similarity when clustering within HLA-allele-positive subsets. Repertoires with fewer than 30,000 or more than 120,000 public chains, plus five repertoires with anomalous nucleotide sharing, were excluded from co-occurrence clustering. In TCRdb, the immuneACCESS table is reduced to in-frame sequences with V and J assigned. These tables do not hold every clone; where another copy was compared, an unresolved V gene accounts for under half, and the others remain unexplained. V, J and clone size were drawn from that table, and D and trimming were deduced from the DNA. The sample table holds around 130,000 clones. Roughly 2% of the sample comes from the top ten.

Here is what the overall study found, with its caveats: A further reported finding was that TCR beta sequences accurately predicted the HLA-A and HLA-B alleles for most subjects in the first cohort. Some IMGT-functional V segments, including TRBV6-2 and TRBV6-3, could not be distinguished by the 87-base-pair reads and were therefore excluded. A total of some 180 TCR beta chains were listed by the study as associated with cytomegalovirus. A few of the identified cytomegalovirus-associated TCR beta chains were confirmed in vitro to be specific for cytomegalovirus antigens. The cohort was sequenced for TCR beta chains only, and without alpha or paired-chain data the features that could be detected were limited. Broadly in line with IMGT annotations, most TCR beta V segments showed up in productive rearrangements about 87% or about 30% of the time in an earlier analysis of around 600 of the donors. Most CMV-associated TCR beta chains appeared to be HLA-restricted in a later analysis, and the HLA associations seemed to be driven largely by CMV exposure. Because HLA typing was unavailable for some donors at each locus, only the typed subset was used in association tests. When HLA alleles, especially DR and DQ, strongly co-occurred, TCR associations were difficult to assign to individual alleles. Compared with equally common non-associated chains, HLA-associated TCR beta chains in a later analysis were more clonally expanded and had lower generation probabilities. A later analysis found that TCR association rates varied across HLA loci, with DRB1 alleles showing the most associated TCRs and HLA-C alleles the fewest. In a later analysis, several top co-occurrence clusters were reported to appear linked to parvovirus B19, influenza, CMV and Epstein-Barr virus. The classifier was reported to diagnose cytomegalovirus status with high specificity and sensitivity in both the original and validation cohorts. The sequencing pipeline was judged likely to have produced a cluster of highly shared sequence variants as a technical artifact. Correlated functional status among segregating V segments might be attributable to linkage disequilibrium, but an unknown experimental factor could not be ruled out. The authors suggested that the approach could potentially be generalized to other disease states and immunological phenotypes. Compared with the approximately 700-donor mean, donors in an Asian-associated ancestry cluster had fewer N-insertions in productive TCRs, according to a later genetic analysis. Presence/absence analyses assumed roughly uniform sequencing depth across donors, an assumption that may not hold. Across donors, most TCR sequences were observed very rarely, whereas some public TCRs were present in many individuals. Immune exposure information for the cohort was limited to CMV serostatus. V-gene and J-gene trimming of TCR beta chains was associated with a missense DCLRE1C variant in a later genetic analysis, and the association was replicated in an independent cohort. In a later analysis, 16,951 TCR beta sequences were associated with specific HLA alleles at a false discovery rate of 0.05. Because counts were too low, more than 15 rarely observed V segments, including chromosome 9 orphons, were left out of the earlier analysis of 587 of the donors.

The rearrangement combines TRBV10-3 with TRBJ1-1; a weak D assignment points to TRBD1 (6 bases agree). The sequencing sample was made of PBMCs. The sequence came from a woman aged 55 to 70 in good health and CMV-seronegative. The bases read TGTGCCATGTCAGGGGAGATGAACACTGAAGCTTTCTTT. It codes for CAMSGEMNTEAFF.